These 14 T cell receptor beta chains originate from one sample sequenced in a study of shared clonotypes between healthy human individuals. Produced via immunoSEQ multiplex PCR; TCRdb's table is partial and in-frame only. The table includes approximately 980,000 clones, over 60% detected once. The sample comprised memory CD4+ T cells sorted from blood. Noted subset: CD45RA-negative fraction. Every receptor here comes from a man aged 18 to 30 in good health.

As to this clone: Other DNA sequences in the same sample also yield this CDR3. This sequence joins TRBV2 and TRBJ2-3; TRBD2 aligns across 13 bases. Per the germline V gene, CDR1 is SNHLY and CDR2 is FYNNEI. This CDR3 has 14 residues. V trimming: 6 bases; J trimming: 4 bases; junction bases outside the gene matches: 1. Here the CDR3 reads CASRGTSGADTQYF. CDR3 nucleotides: TGTGCCAGCAGGGGGACTAGCGGGGCAGATACGCAGTATTTT.

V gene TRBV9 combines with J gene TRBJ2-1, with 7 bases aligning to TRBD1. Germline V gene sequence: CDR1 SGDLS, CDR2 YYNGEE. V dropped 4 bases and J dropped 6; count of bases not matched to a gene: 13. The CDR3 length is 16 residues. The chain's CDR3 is CASSPMSATGANEQFF. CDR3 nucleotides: TGTGCCAGCAGCCCTATGAGCGCCACAGGGGCCAATGAGCAGTTCTTC.

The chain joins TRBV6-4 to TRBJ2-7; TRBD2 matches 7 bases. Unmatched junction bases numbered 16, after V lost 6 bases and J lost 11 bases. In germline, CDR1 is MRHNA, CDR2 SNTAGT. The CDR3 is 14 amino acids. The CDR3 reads CASSLSGTDRGEYF. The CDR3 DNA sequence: TGTGCCAGCAGCCTGTCAGGCACGGATCGGGGGGAGTACTTC.

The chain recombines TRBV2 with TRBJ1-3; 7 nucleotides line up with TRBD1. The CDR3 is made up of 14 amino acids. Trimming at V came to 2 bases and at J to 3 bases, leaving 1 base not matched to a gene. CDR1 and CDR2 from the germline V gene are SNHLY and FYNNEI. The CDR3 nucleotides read TGTGCCAGCAGTGAACAGGGGGATGGAAACACCATATATTTT. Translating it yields CASSEQGDGNTIYF.

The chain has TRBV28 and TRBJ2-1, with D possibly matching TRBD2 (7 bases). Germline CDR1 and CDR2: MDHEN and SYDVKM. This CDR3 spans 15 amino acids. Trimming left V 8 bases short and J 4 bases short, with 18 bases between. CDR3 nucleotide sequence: TGTGCCAGCCATTCTGCGGGGGCTTTATACAATGAGCAGTTCTTC. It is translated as CASHSAGALYNEQFF.

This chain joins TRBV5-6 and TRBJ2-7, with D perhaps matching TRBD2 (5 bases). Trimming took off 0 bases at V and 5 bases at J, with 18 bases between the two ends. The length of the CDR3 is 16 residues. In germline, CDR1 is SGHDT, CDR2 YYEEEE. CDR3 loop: CASSLEVDWSRDEQYF. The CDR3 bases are TGTGCCAGCAGCTTGGAGGTGGACTGGTCTCGGGACGAGCAGTACTTC. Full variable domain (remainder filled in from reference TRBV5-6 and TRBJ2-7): DAGVTQSPTHLIKTRGQQVTLRCSPKSGHDTVSWYQQALGQGPQFIFQYYEEEERQRGNFPDRFSGHQFPNYSSELNVNALLLGDSALYLCASSLEVDWSRDEQYFGPGTRLTVT.

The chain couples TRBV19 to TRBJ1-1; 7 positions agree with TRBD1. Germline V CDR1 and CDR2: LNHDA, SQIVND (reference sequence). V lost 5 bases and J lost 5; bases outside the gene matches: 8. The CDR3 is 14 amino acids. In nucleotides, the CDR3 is TGTGCCAGTAGTTTGGAGGGGGCAGGAACTGAAGCTTTCTTT. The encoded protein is CASSLEGAGTEAFF.

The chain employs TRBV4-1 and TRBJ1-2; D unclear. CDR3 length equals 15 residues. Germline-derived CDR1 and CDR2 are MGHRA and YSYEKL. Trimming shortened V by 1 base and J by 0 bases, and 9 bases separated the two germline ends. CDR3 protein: CASSQAPLPNYGYTF. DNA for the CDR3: TGCGCCAGCAGCCAAGCTCCTTTACCTAACTATGGCTACACCTTC.

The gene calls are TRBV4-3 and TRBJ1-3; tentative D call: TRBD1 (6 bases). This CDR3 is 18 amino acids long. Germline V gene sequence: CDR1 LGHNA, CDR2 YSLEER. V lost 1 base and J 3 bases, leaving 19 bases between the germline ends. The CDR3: CASSQGLQGGSSGNTIYF. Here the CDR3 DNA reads TGCGCCAGCAGCCAAGGACTACAGGGTGGGTCAAGTGGAAACACCATATATTTT.

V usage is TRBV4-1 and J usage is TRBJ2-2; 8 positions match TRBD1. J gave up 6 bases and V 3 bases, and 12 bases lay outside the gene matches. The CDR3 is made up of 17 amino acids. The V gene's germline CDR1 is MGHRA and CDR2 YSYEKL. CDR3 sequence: CASSHNPGQGRAGELFF. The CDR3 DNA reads TGCGCCAGCAGCCATAACCCTGGACAGGGAAGGGCCGGGGAGCTGTTTTTT.

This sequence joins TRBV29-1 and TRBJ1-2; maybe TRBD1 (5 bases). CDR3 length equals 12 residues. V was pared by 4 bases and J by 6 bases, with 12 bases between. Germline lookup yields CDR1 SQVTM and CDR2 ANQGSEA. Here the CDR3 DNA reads TGCAGCGTTGGTGGGGGGATCGATGGCTACACCTTC. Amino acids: CSVGGGIDGYTF.

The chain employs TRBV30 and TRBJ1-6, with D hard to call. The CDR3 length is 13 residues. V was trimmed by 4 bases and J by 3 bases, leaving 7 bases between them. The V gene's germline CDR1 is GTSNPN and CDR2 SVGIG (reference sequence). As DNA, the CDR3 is TGTGCCTGGACCGCAAGCTATAATTCACCCCTCCACTTT. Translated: CAWTASYNSPLHF.

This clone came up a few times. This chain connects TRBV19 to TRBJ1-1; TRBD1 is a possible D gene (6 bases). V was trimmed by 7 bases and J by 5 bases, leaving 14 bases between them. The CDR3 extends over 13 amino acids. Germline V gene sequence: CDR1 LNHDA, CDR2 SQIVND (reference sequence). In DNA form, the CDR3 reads TGTGCCAGTACGGGGGCGTCGGGAACTGAAGCTTTCTTT. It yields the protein CASTGASGTEAFF.

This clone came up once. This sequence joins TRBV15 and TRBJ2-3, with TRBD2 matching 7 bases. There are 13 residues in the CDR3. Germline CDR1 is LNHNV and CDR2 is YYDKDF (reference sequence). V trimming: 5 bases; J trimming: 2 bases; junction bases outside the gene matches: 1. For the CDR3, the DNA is TGTGCCACCAGCGGGGGGGACACAGATACGCAGTATTTT. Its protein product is CATSGGDTDTQYF. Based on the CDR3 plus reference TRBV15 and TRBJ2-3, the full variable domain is DAMVIQNPRYQVTQFGKPVTLSCSQTLNHNVMYWYQQKSSQAPKLLFHYYDKDFNNEADTPDNFQSRRPNTSFCFLDIRSPGLGDTAMYLCATSGGDTDTQYFGPGTRLTVL.